Below, 30 T cell receptor beta chains from the same sample are listed, as sequenced in a study of spatial heterogeneity in lung cancer. Time point denoted: sample taken at primary tumor resection. Researchers sequenced whole RNA taken from tumor, nontumor lung or frozen PBMC without sorting. TCRdb re-called the 5' RACE reads through MiXCR, storing one row per CDR3 protein. The sample carries some 11,000 distinct CDR3 sequences, about 6.3% recorded once. This material consisted of PBMCs, taken at surgery. The source is a male donor with early-stage non-small cell lung cancer.

In this sample, this clonotype turned up many times. This beta chain represents an off-target read in a library built for alpha chains; its size is of limited meaning. This chain links TRBV7-3 with TRBJ2-3; possibly TRBD1 for D (6 bases). Deletions cut 1 base from V and 1 base from J, with 9 bases between. Germline V lookup: CDR1 SGHTA, CDR2 FQGTGA. The CDR3 runs to 15 residues. The DNA of the CDR3 is TGTGCCAGCAGCTTAATGGGGGCACGCACAGATACGCAGTATTTT. This translates into CASSLMGARTDTQYF.

This clonotype was counted many times. This beta chain was picked up by a library intended for alpha chains and is off target, so its count carries little meaning. This chain connects TRBV20-1 to TRBJ1-1, with a tentative D call TRBD1 (5 bases). The CDR3 totals 14 residues. Looked up from germline, CDR1 is DFQATT and CDR2 is SNEGSKA (reference sequence). V was cut by 2 bases and J by 4 bases, with 14 bases left in between. The CDR3 loop reads CSARKQGPGTEAFF. CDR3 in DNA: TGCAGTGCTAGAAAGCAGGGTCCGGGCACTGAAGCTTTCTTT.

This clonotype was seen ten or more times. This beta chain was picked up by a library intended for alpha chains and is off target, so its count carries little meaning. The chain joins TRBV7-2 to TRBJ2-7; D unresolved. CDR1 and CDR2 (germline): SGHTA, FQGNSA. Deletions cut 2 bases from V and 1 base from J, with 6 bases between. The CDR3 has 13 residues. In DNA, the CDR3 is TGTGCCAGCAGCTTAAAGCATTCCTACGAGCAGTACTTC. Its translation is CASSLKHSYEQYF. Full variable domain (outside the CDR3, taken from reference TRBV7-2 and TRBJ2-7): GAGVSQSPSNKVTEKGKDVELRCDPISGHTALYWYRQSLGQGLEFLIYFQGNSAPDKSGLPSDRFSAERTGGSVSTLTIQRTQQEDSAVYLCASSLKHSYEQYFGPGTRLTVT.

On this clonotype itself: The size of this beta chain means little, since it is a stray read in a library made for alpha chains. The rearrangement uses TRBV20-1 and TRBJ2-5; TRBD1 is a possible D gene (5 bases). Germline V gene sequence: CDR1 DFQATT, CDR2 SNEGSKA (reference sequence). The V gene lost 0 bases and the J gene lost 1 base, with 15 bases spanning the gap. The CDR3 totals 16 residues. CDR3 residues: CSARDFQGLPQETQYF. The CDR3 DNA is TGCAGTGCTAGAGATTTTCAGGGCCTTCCCCAAGAGACCCAGTACTTC.

Ten or more counts support this clonotype. This beta chain slipped into a library made for alpha chains as a stray read, so its size is not meaningful. The genes are TRBV18 and TRBJ2-1; the match to TRBD2 covers 7 bases. This CDR3 has 16 amino acids. The V gene end was trimmed by 2 bases and the J gene end by 3 bases; junction bases not matched to a gene: 7. Per germline, CDR1 KGHSH and CDR2 LQKENI. CDR3 residues: CASSPNAGDGYNEQFF. CDR3 bases: TGTGCCAGCTCACCAAATGCGGGGGACGGCTACAATGAGCAGTTCTTC.

By share, this clonotype counts as medium-sized. Within a library made for alpha chains, this beta chain is off target, and its count is uninformative. The chain uses TRBV28 and TRBJ2-1; TRBD2 agrees at 16 bases. Germline lookup yields CDR1 MDHEN and CDR2 SYDVKM. With 6 bases clipped from V and 14 bases from J, the junction kept 10 bases outside the gene matches. This CDR3 is built from 15 residues. The CDR3 spells CASRTPGLAGGPEFF. The CDR3 DNA is TGTGCCAGCAGAACCCCGGGACTAGCGGGAGGGCCTGAGTTCTTC.

This clonotype showed up just a few times. The library was prepared for alpha chains; this beta chain is a stray read, so its frequency means little. The CDR3 DNA follows: TGTGCCAGCAGTGTGGGCTATAGAGGGGCCTCCTACGAGCAGTACTTC. Translation gives CASSVGYRGASYEQYF. V and J are TRBV2 and TRBJ2-7; perhaps D is TRBD1 or TRBD2 (5 bases each). Germline V gene lookup returns CDR1 SNHLY and CDR2 FYNNEI. The V gene lost 4 bases and the J gene lost 0 bases, with 16 bases spanning the gap. The CDR3 is 16 amino acids.

This clonotype was counted only a few times. This beta chain slipped into a library made for alpha chains as a stray read, so its size is not meaningful. J is TRBJ2-5 and V is TRBV20-1; tentatively, D is TRBD1 (5 bases). The germline CDR1 and CDR2 sequences are DFQATT and SNEGSKA (reference sequence). Trimming pared 0 bases from V and 4 bases from J, leaving 15 bases between. The CDR3 spans 15 residues. CDR3 amino acids: CSARDRTGRRETQYF. Written as DNA, the CDR3 is TGCAGTGCTAGAGATCGAACAGGCAGGAGAGAGACCCAGTACTTC.

This clonotype was detected a few times. This beta chain was picked up by a library intended for alpha chains and is off target, so its count carries little meaning. CDR3 DNA sequence: TGTGCCAGCACACAAATTGGGGCCGGGGAGCTGTTTTTT. Residues: CASTQIGAGELFF. The chain employs TRBV7-9 and TRBJ2-2, with D hard to call. This CDR3 has 13 amino acids. V was cut by 7 bases and J by 6 bases, with 12 bases left in between. Germline V lookup: CDR1 SEHNR, CDR2 FQNEAQ (reference sequence).

In its sample, this clonotype was seen many times. This beta chain lies outside the target of a library built for alpha chains; its clone size means little. The chain joins TRBV7-9 to TRBJ2-7; 7 nucleotides match TRBD1. Per the germline V gene, CDR1 is SEHNR and CDR2 is FQNEAQ (reference sequence). CDR3 length: 15 residues. With V trimmed by 5 bases and J by 4 bases, 11 bases remained unmatched. CDR3 residues: CASSANRGQGYEQYF. As DNA, the CDR3 is TGTGCCAGCAGCGCCAACAGGGGTCAGGGGTACGAGCAGTACTTC.

This clonotype was counted many times. This beta chain turned up in a library designed for alpha chains; as an off-target read, its abundance says little. The gene calls are TRBV12-3 or TRBV12-4 and TRBJ1-1, with TRBD1 identical over 9 bases. The trim removed 5 bases at V and 5 bases at J, leaving 12 bases unmatched. The CDR3 contains 16 residues. CDR3: CASSPPGTGSWTEAFF. For the CDR3, the DNA is TGTGCCAGCAGTCCGCCCGGGACAGGGAGCTGGACTGAAGCTTTCTTT.

There are many counts of this clonotype. Since it is a stray read in a library aimed at alpha chains, this beta chain has a size that is not meaningful. The chain links TRBV28 to TRBJ2-3; 7 positions match TRBD1. CDR3 length equals 17 residues. V was pared by 4 bases and J by 2 bases, with 12 bases of the junction left unmatched. In germline, CDR1 is MDHEN, CDR2 SYDVKM. The CDR3 region is CASSSTNEGQPTDTQYF. CDR3 bases: TGTGCCAGCAGTTCCACGAATGAGGGACAGCCCACAGATACGCAGTATTTT. Filled out from reference TRBV28 and TRBJ2-3, the complete variable domain reads DVKVTQSSRYLVKRTGEKVFLECVQDMDHENMFWYRQDPGLGLRLIYFSYDVKMKEKGDIPEGYSVSREKKERFSLILESASTNQTSMYLCASSSTNEGQPTDTQYFGPGTRLTVL.

Relative to its sample, this clonotype is medium-sized. The size of this beta chain means little, since it is a stray read in a library made for alpha chains. The rearrangement links TRBV28 to TRBJ1-2, with D possibly TRBD1 on 6 matching bases. The CDR3 sequence is 13 residues long. Per the germline V gene, CDR1 is MDHEN and CDR2 is SYDVKM. Trimming shortened V by 1 base and J by 7 bases, and 10 bases separated the two germline ends. The CDR3 protein is CASSLSGGAGYTF. The CDR3 nucleotides are TGTGCCAGCAGTTTATCTGGGGGCGCTGGCTACACCTTC.

On this clonotype: Found in a library prepared for alpha chains, this beta chain is an off-target read, and its abundance has little meaning. This chain joins TRBV5-6 and TRBJ2-7, with D possibly matching TRBD1 (6 bases). The CDR3 loop spans 14 amino acids. Germline V CDR1 and CDR2: SGHDT, YYEEEE. V was pared by 0 bases and J by 2 bases, with 9 bases between. CDR3 amino acids: CASSLGGDTYEQYF. The CDR3 DNA is TGTGCCAGCAGCTTGGGAGGGGACACCTACGAGCAGTACTTC. The whole variable domain, filled in from reference TRBV5-6 and TRBJ2-7, reads DAGVTQSPTHLIKTRGQQVTLRCSPKSGHDTVSWYQQALGQGPQFIFQYYEEEERQRGNFPDRFSGHQFPNYSSELNVNALLLGDSALYLCASSLGGDTYEQYFGPGTRLTVT.

In this sample, this clonotype turned up many times. This beta chain appears as a stray read in a library generated for alpha chains; its size is not informative. The rearrangement joins TRBV28 to TRBJ2-1; no reliable D call. There are 12 residues in the CDR3. Germline CDR1 is MDHEN and CDR2 is SYDVKM. V shed 6 bases and J shed 0 bases, with 3 bases lying between them. CDR3 bases: TGTGCCAGCAGGGGCTCCTACAATGAGCAGTTCTTC. Translated: CASRGSYNEQFF.

This clonotype counts as medium-sized. This beta chain is a stray sequence in a library constructed for alpha chains; its clone size is not meaningful. The chain employs TRBV4-1 and TRBJ1-2; TRBD1 is a possible D gene (5 bases). With 1 base removed from V and 2 bases from J, the gap between germline ends came to 8 bases. CDR1 and CDR2 (germline): MGHRA, YSYEKL. There are 14 residues in the CDR3. CDR3 amino acids: CASSQAAGNYGYTF. The CDR3 DNA follows: TGCGCCAGCAGCCAAGCAGCAGGGAACTATGGCTACACCTTC.

This clonotype showed up just a few times. Little can be read into the size of this beta chain, an off-target read in a library designed for alpha chains. The chain carries TRBV4-2 and TRBJ2-1, with 10 nucleotides matching TRBD2. J was trimmed by 9 bases and V by 3 bases; bases with no gene match: 11. This CDR3 has 16 amino acids. Per germline, CDR1 LGHNA and CDR2 YNFKEQ. The CDR3 reads CASSQDSSGGASEQFF. In DNA, the CDR3 is TGTGCCAGCAGCCAGGATTCTAGCGGGGGTGCCAGTGAGCAGTTCTTC.

This clonotype has ten or more counts. Because the library targeted alpha chains, this beta chain is an off-target read whose size means little. The J gene is TRBJ2-1, the V gene TRBV11-2; D perhaps matches TRBD2 (7 bases). The CDR3 runs 14 residues. Germline V lookup: CDR1 SGHAT, CDR2 FQNNGV. Trimming left V 1 base short and J 6 bases short, with 10 bases between. CDR3 in amino acids: CASSLVGGRNEQFF. The CDR3 bases are TGTGCCAGCAGCTTAGTCGGGGGGCGCAATGAGCAGTTCTTC.

On this clonotype: This beta chain appears as a stray read in a library generated for alpha chains; its size is not informative. The DNA for the CDR3 is TGTGCCAGCAGTCCCCCTCAGGGGGCGGTCAACGAGCAGTACTTC. Translating it yields CASSPPQGAVNEQYF. The chain joins TRBV6-6 to TRBJ2-7, with 8 bases aligning to TRBD1. CDR3 length: 15 amino acids. Trimming at V came to 5 bases and at J to 5 bases, leaving 11 bases not matched to a gene. The germline gives CDR1 MNHNY, CDR2 SVGAGI (reference sequence).

This clonotype is judged medium-sized. Being off target in a library aimed at alpha chains, this beta chain has a size of little meaning. The chain links TRBV2 to TRBJ2-3; D gene unclear. Trimming removed 7 bases at V and 2 bases at J, with 10 bases between. CDR1 is SNHLY and CDR2 is FYNNEI in the germline V gene. The CDR3 contains 13 residues. The chain's CDR3 is CASNGVFTDTQYF. Written as DNA, the CDR3 is TGTGCCAGCAATGGGGTCTTCACAGATACGCAGTATTTT.

This clonotype appeared many times. The library was designed around alpha chains, so this beta chain is a stray read whose abundance carries little weight. The rearrangement joins TRBV4-2 to TRBJ1-2; 7 bases are shared with TRBD1. Unmatched junction bases numbered 2, after V lost 2 bases and J lost 5 bases. From germline, CDR1 is LGHNA and CDR2 YNFKEQ. This CDR3 contains 13 residues. The CDR3 reads CASSQTTGYGYTF. As DNA, the CDR3 is TGTGCCAGCAGCCAAACGACAGGGTATGGCTACACCTTC.

A remark on this clonotype: This beta chain represents an off-target read in a library built for alpha chains; its size is of limited meaning. The rearrangement uses TRBV10-2 and TRBJ1-2; D gene uncertain. CDR1 is WSHSY and CDR2 is SAAADI in the germline V gene. The CDR3 spans 14 residues. V lost 5 bases to trimming and J lost 3 bases, with 13 bases between them. The CDR3 DNA reads as TGCGCCAGCAGTTACACGTCCTTTGACTATGGCTACACCTTC. As protein: CASSYTSFDYGYTF.

This clonotype was picked up many times. This beta chain is an unintended read in a library built for alpha chains; its size means little. V and J are TRBV20-1 and TRBJ1-2; D may be TRBD1 (6 bases). The CDR3 is made up of 12 amino acids. Germline CDR1 and CDR2: DFQATT and SNEGSKA (reference sequence). Deletions cut 7 bases from V and 0 bases from J, with 9 bases between. The CDR3 protein is CSGTGTNYGYTF. The DNA of the CDR3 is TGCAGTGGAACAGGGACTAACTATGGCTACACCTTC.

Details on this clonotype: This beta chain is an unintended read in a library built for alpha chains; its size means little. This sequence joins TRBV6-5 and TRBJ2-5, with D tentatively TRBD2 (5 bases). The CDR3 totals 15 residues. Germline values: CDR1 MNHEY, CDR2 SVGAGI. V dropped 3 bases and J dropped 3 bases, with 14 bases sitting between them. The CDR3 reads CASSYSFVGEETQYF. In DNA form, the CDR3 reads TGTGCCAGCAGTTATTCTTTCGTGGGAGAAGAGACCCAGTACTTC.

This clonotype was picked up many times. This beta chain came through as a stray read in a library set up for alpha chains, and its size says little. The genes are TRBV27 and TRBJ1-5, with a tentative D call TRBD1 (5 bases). Trimming removed 2 bases at V and 2 bases at J, with 13 bases between. The germline gives CDR1 MNHEY, CDR2 SMNVEV (reference sequence). This CDR3 has 16 amino acids. The CDR3 is CASSLGGAIGNQPQHF. CDR3 DNA sequence: TGTGCCAGCAGTTTAGGCGGGGCTATAGGCAATCAGCCCCAGCATTTT.

This clonotype was observed a few times. Found in a library prepared for alpha chains, this beta chain is an off-target read, and its abundance has little meaning. The chain uses TRBV19 and TRBJ2-7; D unresolved. From germline, CDR1 is LNHDA and CDR2 SQIVND (reference sequence). CDR3 length: 13 amino acids. Trimming took off 3 bases at V and 9 bases at J, with 15 bases between the two ends. Written as DNA, the CDR3 is TGTGCCAGTAGTATTGGCCCCCGGGTTGTGCAGTACTTC. Its translation: CASSIGPRVVQYF. Full variable domain (outside the CDR3, taken from reference TRBV19 and TRBJ2-7): DGGITQSPKYLFRKEGQNVTLSCEQNLNHDAMYWYRQDPGQGLRLIYYSQIVNDFQKGDIAEGYSVSREKKESFPLTVTSAQKNPTAFYLCASSIGPRVVQYFGPGTRLTVT.

There are many counts of this clonotype. This beta chain is a stray sequence in a library constructed for alpha chains; its clone size is not meaningful. This chain uses TRBV25-1 with TRBJ1-2; D unresolved. Looked up from germline, CDR1 is MGHDK and CDR2 is SYGVNS. Trimming took 3 bases from V and 0 from J, leaving 8 bases between them. This CDR3 comprises 14 residues. The CDR3 coding sequence is TGTGCCAGCAGTGACCAGGTAGCTAACTATGGCTACACCTTC. Translated: CASSDQVANYGYTF.

A remark on this clonotype: In a library made to pick up alpha chains, this beta chain is a stray read with a size that means little. This rearrangement joins TRBV30 to TRBJ2-5; D perhaps matches TRBD1 (6 bases). This CDR3 is 13 amino acids long. The ends were cut back, 5 bases at V and 4 bases at J, with 14 bases in the middle. Germline V CDR1 and CDR2: GTSNPN, SVGIG (reference sequence). CDR3 sequence: CAWGKQGSETQYF. CDR3 nucleotides: TGTGCCTGGGGGAAACAGGGTTCAGAGACCCAGTACTTC.

The table lists this clonotype with many counts. Within a library made for alpha chains, this beta chain is off target, and its count is uninformative. The chain joins TRBV7-9 to TRBJ2-1; 9 bases match TRBD2. J gave up 5 bases and V 1 base, and 3 bases lay outside the gene matches. Germline CDR1 reads SEHNR; CDR2 reads FQNEAQ (reference sequence). The CDR3 contains 15 residues. This chain's CDR3 is CASSLGASGDNEQFF. CDR3 in DNA: TGTGCCAGCAGCTTAGGGGCTAGCGGGGACAATGAGCAGTTCTTC.

This clonotype was found a few times. This beta chain turned up in a library designed for alpha chains; as an off-target read, its abundance says little. CDR3 amino acids: CSALDRMGRTLDTQYF. The CDR3, as DNA: TGCAGTGCTTTGGACAGGATGGGACGGACACTAGATACGCAGTATTTT. The V gene is TRBV20-1, the J gene TRBJ2-3; 7 bases map to TRBD1. V dropped 5 bases and J dropped 5; count of bases not matched to a gene: 16. Germline V gives CDR1 DFQATT, CDR2 SNEGSKA (reference sequence). The CDR3 is made up of 16 amino acids.